Listed here are 28 T cell receptor beta chains from one sample, sequenced in a study of control samples from healthy donors and cancer patients. TCRdb keeps only in-frame clones here, not all; method: immunoSEQ multiplex PCR. The sample lists 95,000 to 100,000 clones; more than 85% were seen once. Material for sequencing was blood. Receptors originate from a man aged 25-45 years in good health.

This clone has just a few counts. This sequence joins TRBV30 and TRBJ2-2; TRBD2 might be the D (6 bases). V was pared by 5 bases and J by 5 bases, with 12 bases between. The CDR3 covers 13 residues. Germline-derived CDR1 and CDR2 are GTSNPN and SVGIG (reference sequence). The CDR3 nucleotides read TGTGCCTGGGCGGAAAGCGGGACCGGGGAGCTGTTTTTT. Its translation: CAWAESGTGELFF.

The chain joins TRBV28 to TRBJ1-1; D is unclear. The V gene's germline CDR1 is MDHEN and CDR2 SYDVKM. V lost 5 bases and J 1 base, leaving 11 bases between the germline ends. The CDR3 has 14 residues. CDR3 region: CASSGELRNTEAFF. Written as DNA, the CDR3 is TGTGCCAGCAGTGGCGAACTTAGGAACACTGAAGCTTTCTTT. The entire variable domain, with the rest obtained from reference TRBV28 and TRBJ1-1, is as follows: DVKVTQSSRYLVKRTGEKVFLECVQDMDHENMFWYRQDPGLGLRLIYFSYDVKMKEKGDIPEGYSVSREKKERFSLILESASTNQTSMYLCASSGELRNTEAFFGQGTRLTVV.

This clone has more than one count but fewer than ten. The V call is TRBV9, the J call TRBJ2-2; the D gene is possibly TRBD2 (6 bases). V lost 0 bases, J lost 5 bases, and 14 bases lay in between. Germline CDR1 SGDLS, CDR2 YYNGEE. This CDR3 has 16 amino acids. The CDR3 sequence: CASSVATSWGTGELFF. The CDR3 bases are TGTGCCAGCAGCGTAGCTACTAGCTGGGGGACCGGGGAGCTGTTTTTT.

V is TRBV28 and J is TRBJ2-5; 10 bases are a match to TRBD2. From germline, CDR1 is MDHEN and CDR2 SYDVKM. J gave up 5 bases and V 8 bases, and 8 bases lay outside the gene matches. The CDR3 is made up of 14 amino acids. The CDR3 nucleotides read TGTGCCAGCGCCCGAGCGGGGGGGGCGGAGACCCAGTACTTC. Amino acids: CASARAGGAETQYF. The full variable domain, its missing parts supplied by reference TRBV28 and TRBJ2-5, is DVKVTQSSRYLVKRTGEKVFLECVQDMDHENMFWYRQDPGLGLRLIYFSYDVKMKEKGDIPEGYSVSREKKERFSLILESASTNQTSMYLCASARAGGAETQYFGPGTRLLVL.

V and J are TRBV10-1 and TRBJ2-7; no clear D. V lost 4 bases and J 4 bases, leaving 8 bases between the germline ends. The CDR3 is 12 residues long. Germline values: CDR1 WNHNN, CDR2 SYGVQD (reference sequence). Written as DNA, the CDR3 is TGCGCCAGCAGTGCCCGCGGTTACGAGCAGTACTTC. Its translation is CASSARGYEQYF.

The chain combines TRBV11-2 with TRBJ1-6; TRBD1 agrees at 8 bases. Germline V gene sequence: CDR1 SGHAT, CDR2 FQNNGV. V was clipped by 8 bases and J by 7 bases; unmatched bases: 7. This CDR3 has 14 residues. In DNA, the CDR3 is TGTGCCAGCGGCGGACAGGGCCTGAATTCACCCCTCCACTTT. Protein sequence: CASGGQGLNSPLHF.

The CDR3 DNA is TGTGCCAGCAGCAAAGTGCGGACGGGACCCGCCGTGAACACTGAAGCTTTCTTT. Its protein is CASSKVRTGPAVNTEAFF. J is TRBJ1-1 and V is TRBV21-1. TRBV21-1 is marked as a pseudogene. The CDR3 is made up of 18 amino acids.

CDR3 nucleotides: TGCGCCAGCAGCTTGGTTCCGAGCGACGAGCAGTTCTTC. Translated, it gives CASSLVPSDEQFF. The chain joins TRBV5-1 to TRBJ2-1; the D is unclear. The germline V and J ends were trimmed by 0 bases and 10 bases, with 11 bases remaining between them. This CDR3 contains 13 residues. CDR1 and CDR2 (germline): SGHRS, YFSETQ.

The V gene is TRBV18, the J gene TRBJ1-1, with a tentative D call TRBD1 (6 bases). This CDR3 is 15 amino acids long. Deletions cut 3 bases from V and 2 bases from J, with 13 bases between. Germline loops: CDR1 KGHSH, CDR2 LQKENI. The CDR3 DNA is TGTGCCAGCTCACCTAGAGACAGGACAAACACTGAAGCTTTCTTT. Its translation is CASSPRDRTNTEAFF.

The chain joins TRBV6-5 to TRBJ2-2; perhaps TRBD1 as D (6 bases). This CDR3 contains 15 residues. CDR1 is MNHEY and CDR2 is SVGAGI in the germline V gene. The V end lost 10 bases, the J end lost 1 base, and 16 bases lay between the germline ends. CDR3 region: CAIPTGPLNTGELFF. DNA for the CDR3: TGTGCCATCCCGACAGGACCACTGAACACCGGGGAGCTGTTTTTT.

The chain combines TRBV18 with TRBJ2-2; 9 nucleotides line up with TRBD1. There are 14 residues in the CDR3. Trimming removed 4 bases from V and 5 bases from J; junction bases left unmatched: 2. The germline gives CDR1 KGHSH, CDR2 LQKENI. As DNA, the CDR3 is TGTGCCAGCTCACGGGACAGGGAAACCGGGGAGCTGTTTTTT. The encoded protein is CASSRDRETGELFF. The whole variable domain, remainder taken from reference TRBV18 and TRBJ2-2, is NAGVMQNPRHLVRRRGQEARLRCSPMKGHSHVYWYRQLPEEGLKFMVYLQKENIIDESGMPKERFSAEFPKEGPSILRIQQVVRGDSAAYFCASSRDRETGELFFGEGSRLTVL.

The rearrangement links TRBV6-1 to TRBJ1-4; TRBD1 might be the D (5 bases). The V gene's germline CDR1 is MNHNS and CDR2 SASEGT. CDR3 size: 14 residues. The germline V and J ends were trimmed by 5 bases and 7 bases, with 14 bases remaining between them. DNA for the CDR3: TGTGCCAGCAGTCTCGGGGGGAGTAGTGAAAAACTGTTTTTT. Its translation: CASSLGGSSEKLFF.

This clone appeared once. This sample includes further DNA sequences coding for the same CDR3. CDR3 protein: CATSRDRGLNTEAFF. DNA for the CDR3: TGTGCCACCAGCAGAGATCGAGGGTTGAACACTGAAGCTTTCTTT. The V gene is TRBV15, the J gene TRBJ1-1; D unclear. Germline assignment: CDR1 LNHNV and CDR2 YYDKDF (reference sequence). CDR3 size: 15 residues. Trimming pared 0 bases from V and 0 bases from J, leaving 8 bases between.

The chain joins TRBV6-5 to TRBJ1-1; D not resolved. The CDR3 runs 12 residues. V lost 6 bases and J lost 0, with 5 bases in between. The germline CDR1 and CDR2 sequences are MNHEY and SVGAGI. The CDR3 DNA reads TGTGCCAGCAGCGACATGAACACTGAAGCTTTCTTT. It specifies CASSDMNTEAFF.

This chain joins TRBV24-1 and TRBJ2-5, with D hard to call. Trimming stripped 5 bases from V and 4 bases from J, with 4 bases between. Germline lookup yields CDR1 KGHDR and CDR2 SFDVKD. CDR3 length: 11 amino acids. The CDR3 nucleotides are TGTGCCACCAGTGCCGGAGAGACCCAGTACTTC. Protein product: CATSAGETQYF.

The chain has TRBV24-1 and TRBJ2-2, with a tentative D call TRBD2 (6 bases). The CDR3 is 16 residues long. Trimming shortened V by 3 bases and J by 0 bases, and 10 bases separated the two germline ends. Germline CDR1 is KGHDR and CDR2 is SFDVKD. This CDR3 is CATSDMGGPNTGELFF. For the CDR3, the DNA is TGTGCCACCAGTGATATGGGGGGTCCGAACACCGGGGAGCTGTTTTTT.

The V and J genes are TRBV29-1 and TRBJ2-1; D gene uncertain. Trimming removed 7 bases from V and 5 bases from J, with 6 bases in between. The CDR3 spans 10 residues. CDR1 and CDR2 (germline): SQVTM, ANQGSEA. CDR3 DNA: TGCAGCGGGGGTGACAATGAGCAGTTCTTC. It encodes CSGGDNEQFF.

The chain combines TRBV19 with TRBJ2-7; 11 nucleotides line up with TRBD2. The germline V gene has CDR1 LNHDA and CDR2 SQIVND (reference sequence). V was pared by 3 bases and J by 5 bases, with 6 bases of the junction left unmatched. This CDR3 has 15 residues. In DNA, the CDR3 is TGTGCCAGTAGTATCACTAGCGGGAGTTCCAACGAGCAGTACTTC. Translation gives CASSITSGSSNEQYF.

The rearrangement links TRBV30 to TRBJ1-2; D possibly corresponds to TRBD1 (6 bases). V lost 3 bases and J 3 bases, leaving 14 bases between the germline ends. The CDR3 consists of 14 residues. Germline loops: CDR1 GTSNPN, CDR2 SVGIG (reference sequence). CDR3 loop: CAWSWRGFDYGYTF. CDR3 bases: TGTGCCTGGAGCTGGAGGGGGTTCGACTATGGCTACACCTTC.

The chain combines TRBV11-3 with TRBJ2-3; tentative D call: TRBD1 (5 bases). The CDR3 covers 15 residues. From germline, CDR1 is SGHNT and CDR2 YENEEA. Trimming pared 2 bases from V and 2 bases from J, leaving 11 bases between. This CDR3 is CASSLWSTATDTQYF. The DNA of the CDR3 is TGTGCCAGCAGCTTATGGTCGACAGCCACAGATACGCAGTATTTT.

CDR3 nucleotides: TGTGCCAGCAGCGATGGGCAAGAGCACCAAGAGACCCAGTACTTC. It is translated as CASSDGQEHQETQYF. This chain links TRBV21-1 with TRBJ2-5; no DNA check was done on the table's D call, TRBD1. TRBV21-1 is a pseudogene segment. The CDR3 extends over 15 amino acids.

Turning to this clone: This specimen includes other DNA sequences encoding the same CDR3. The chain uses TRBV7-9 and TRBJ2-7, with a possible D match to TRBD2 (6 bases). The V gene's germline CDR1 is SEHNR and CDR2 FQNEAQ (reference sequence). V lost 4 bases and J 4 bases, leaving 20 bases between the germline ends. This CDR3 spans 16 amino acids. The CDR3 DNA is TGTGCCAGCAGCTCAGGTGGGGGACGGGGGTTTTACGAGCAGTACTTC. This gives the protein CASSSGGGRGFYEQYF.

The genes are TRBV19 and TRBJ2-1; 10 bases fit TRBD2. V shed 2 bases, J shed 12 bases, and the junction held 13 bases outside the gene matches. Germline loops: CDR1 LNHDA, CDR2 SQIVND (reference sequence). The CDR3 extends over 16 amino acids. For the CDR3, the DNA is TGTGCCAGTAGTATATCCGGGACTAGCGCATCCCGCGGGCAGTTCTTC. It codes for CASSISGTSASRGQFF. Variable domain in full (rest from reference TRBV19 and TRBJ2-1): DGGITQSPKYLFRKEGQNVTLSCEQNLNHDAMYWYRQDPGQGLRLIYYSQIVNDFQKGDIAEGYSVSREKKESFPLTVTSAQKNPTAFYLCASSISGTSASRGQFFGPGTRLTVL.

V gene TRBV19 combines with J gene TRBJ1-3; 7 bases map to TRBD1. The germline V gene encodes CDR1 LNHDA and CDR2 SQIVND (reference sequence). CDR3 length: 15 amino acids. Trimming removed 5 bases from V and 3 bases from J; junction bases left unmatched: 7. The CDR3, as DNA: TGTGCCAGTAGTGGCGGGACAGCCGGTGGAAACACCATATATTTT. Residues: CASSGGTAGGNTIYF.

The V and J genes are TRBV7-9 and TRBJ1-5; no firm D call. The CDR3 totals 16 residues. Germline V gene data show CDR1 as SEHNR and CDR2 as FQNEAQ (reference sequence). Trimming removed 1 base at V and 0 bases at J, with 10 bases between. As DNA, the CDR3 is TGTGCCAGCAGCTTAGACGCAGCTTCTAGCAATCAGCCCCAGCATTTT. Translation: CASSLDAASSNQPQHF.

The chain joins TRBV30 to TRBJ2-6; TRBD1 matches 9 bases. The CDR3 length is 16 residues. The germline V gene encodes CDR1 GTSNPN and CDR2 SVGIG (reference sequence). V dropped 5 bases and J dropped 0; count of bases not matched to a gene: 5. The CDR3 protein is CAWGQGTLSGANVLTF. Here the CDR3 DNA reads TGTGCCTGGGGACAGGGGACCCTCTCTGGGGCCAACGTCCTGACTTTC. Looking up the rest from reference TRBV30 and TRBJ2-6 gives the full variable domain: SQTIHQWPATLVQPVGSPLSLECTVEGTSNPNLYWYRQAAGRGLQLLFYSVGIGQISSEVPQNLSASRPQDRQFILSSKKLLLSDSGFYLCAWGQGTLSGANVLTFGAGSRLTVL.

The chain joins TRBV12-5 to TRBJ1-1, with TRBD1 matching over 7 bases. J gave up 4 bases and V 1 base, and 6 bases lay outside the gene matches. CDR3 length: 15 amino acids. Germline V lookup: CDR1 LGHNT, CDR2 FRNRAP. Here the CDR3 DNA reads TGTGCTAGTGGTTTGGGAGGGACAGTGAGCACTGAAGCTTTCTTT. Translation: CASGLGGTVSTEAFF.

V gene TRBV25-1 combines with J gene TRBJ1-2; D is undetermined. Germline V gene data show CDR1 as MGHDK and CDR2 as SYGVNS. V was shortened by 10 bases and J by 2 bases, with 11 bases between the two germline ends. This CDR3 is 12 amino acids long. CDR3 amino acids: CATRLGNYGYTF. In nucleotides, the CDR3 is TGTGCCACCCGTCTGGGAAACTATGGCTACACCTTC.